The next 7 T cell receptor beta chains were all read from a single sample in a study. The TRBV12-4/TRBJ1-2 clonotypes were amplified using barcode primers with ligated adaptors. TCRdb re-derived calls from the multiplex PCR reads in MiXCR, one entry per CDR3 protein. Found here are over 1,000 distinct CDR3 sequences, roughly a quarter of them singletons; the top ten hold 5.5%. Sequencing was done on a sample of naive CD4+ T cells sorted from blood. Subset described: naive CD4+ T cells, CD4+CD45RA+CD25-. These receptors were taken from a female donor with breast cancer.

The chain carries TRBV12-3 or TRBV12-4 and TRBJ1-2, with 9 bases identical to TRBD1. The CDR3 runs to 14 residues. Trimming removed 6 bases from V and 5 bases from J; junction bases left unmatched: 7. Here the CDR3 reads CASSQSGTGYGYTF. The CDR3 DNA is TGTGCCAGCAGCCAATCCGGGACAGGGTATGGCTACACCTTC.

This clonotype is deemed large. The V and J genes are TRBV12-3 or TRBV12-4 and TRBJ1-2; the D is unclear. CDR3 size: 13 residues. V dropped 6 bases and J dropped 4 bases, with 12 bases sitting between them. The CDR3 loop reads CASRRGRLYGYTF. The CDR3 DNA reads TGTGCCAGCAGGAGAGGAAGACTCTATGGCTACACCTTC.

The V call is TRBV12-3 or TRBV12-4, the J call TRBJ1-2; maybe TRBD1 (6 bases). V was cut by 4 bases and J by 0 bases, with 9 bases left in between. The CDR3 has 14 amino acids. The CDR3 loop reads CASSYGTSNYGYTF. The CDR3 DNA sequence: TGTGCCAGCAGTTATGGGACATCTAACTATGGCTACACCTTC.

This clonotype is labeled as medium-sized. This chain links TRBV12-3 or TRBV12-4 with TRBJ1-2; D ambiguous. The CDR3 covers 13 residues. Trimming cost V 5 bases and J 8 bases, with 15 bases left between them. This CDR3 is CASSITEAEGYTF. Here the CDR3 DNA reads TGTGCCAGCAGTATAACCGAGGCGGAAGGCTACACCTTC.

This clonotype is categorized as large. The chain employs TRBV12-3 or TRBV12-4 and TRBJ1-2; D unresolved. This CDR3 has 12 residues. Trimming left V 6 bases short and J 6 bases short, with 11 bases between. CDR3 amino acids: CASRTGSNGYTF. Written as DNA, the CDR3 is TGTGCCAGCAGAACGGGCTCCAATGGCTACACCTTC.

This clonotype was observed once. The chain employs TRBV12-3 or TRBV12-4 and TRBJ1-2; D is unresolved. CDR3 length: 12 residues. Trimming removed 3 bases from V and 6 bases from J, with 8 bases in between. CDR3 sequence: CASSLSRDGYTF. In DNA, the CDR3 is TGTGCCAGCAGTTTGAGTCGTGATGGCTACACCTTC.

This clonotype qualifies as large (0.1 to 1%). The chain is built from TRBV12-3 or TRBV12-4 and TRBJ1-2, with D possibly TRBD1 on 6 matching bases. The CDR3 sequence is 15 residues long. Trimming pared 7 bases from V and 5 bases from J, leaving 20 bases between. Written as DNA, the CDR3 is TGTGCCAGCACCTCTTATGGACAGCTGCTGTATGGCTACACCTTC. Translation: CASTSYGQLLYGYTF.